The clone carrying this TCR beta chain was detected many times. Trimming removed 3 bases from V and 7 bases from J, with 19 bases in between. Germline lookup yields CDR1 DFQATT and CDR2 SNEGSKA (reference sequence). This CDR3 is built from 14 residues. The sample originates from a study of neurological immune-mediated disorders. Study-wide background: Multiple sclerosis patients numbering around 35 comprised approximately 31 relapsing-remitting and 3 secondary progressive patients.

Each TCR transcript was tagged with a 10-nucleotide random UMI during 5'RACE. TCRdb re-derived calls from the 5' RACE reads in MiXCR, one entry per CDR3 protein. The data show 55,000 to 75,000 distinct CDR3 sequences, 2% to 2.5% seen once. V is TRBV20-1 and J is TRBJ2-7, with D perhaps assigned TRBD1 or TRBD2 (5 bases each). Sequencing was done on a sample of PBMCs. This receptor was obtained from a man over 45 with multiple sclerosis. The CDR3 loop is CSASPPAGTGEQYF. CDR3 nucleotides: TGCAGTGCTAGCCCCCCGGCAGGGACGGGAGAGCAGTACTTC.